The clone carrying this T cell receptor (beta chain) was picked up one time. This record comes from a study of HIV-infected patients and healthy controls. The repertoire came from unfractionated whole blood and reflected all unsorted peripheral T cells. V lost 5 bases and J lost 6, with 11 bases in between. The CDR3 sequence is 13 residues long. Looked up from germline, CDR1 is MDHEN and CDR2 is SYDVKM. Alpha and beta constant-region primers primed reverse transcription of about 0.5 ug RNA. Each of the alpha and beta chains got its own library through chain-specific third strand synthesis with indices. TCRdb analysed the 5' RACE reads with MiXCR anew, one entry per CDR3 protein. Among roughly 18,000 distinct CDR3 sequences listed, more than 9% were seen once.

The rearrangement uses TRBV28 and TRBJ1-5; no firm D call. Sequenced sample: blood. This TCR derives from an adult in good health. CDR3 DNA sequence: TGTGCCAGCAGTGACCTTGGCCGTCAGCCCCAGCATTTT. This codes for CASSDLGRQPQHF.